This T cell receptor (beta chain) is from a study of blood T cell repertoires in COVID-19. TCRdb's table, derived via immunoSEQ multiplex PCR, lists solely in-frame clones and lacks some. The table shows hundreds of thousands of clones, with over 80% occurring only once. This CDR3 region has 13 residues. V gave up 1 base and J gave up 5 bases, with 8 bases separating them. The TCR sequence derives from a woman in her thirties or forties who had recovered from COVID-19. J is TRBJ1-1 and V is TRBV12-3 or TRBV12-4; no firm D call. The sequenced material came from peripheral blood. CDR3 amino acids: CASSLGARTEAFF. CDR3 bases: TGTGCCAGCAGTTTAGGGGCCAGAACTGAAGCTTTCTTT.